This is a list of T cell receptor beta chains from one sample in a study of neoadjuvant anti-PD-1 for oral cavity cancer. Here immunoSEQ multiplex PCR was the method, and the copy in TCRdb shows in-frame clones only, minus some. The profile shows 11,000 to 15,000 clones, roughly three quarters of them singletons. The source material was PBMCs, sampled before nivolumab (anti-PD-1) treatment. The receptors derive from a person aged 35-79 years with oral cavity squamous cell carcinoma. CDR3s include the opening cysteine and the closing phenylalanine or tryptophan. D genes are given only for firm matches. Some rows mark clone size as missing; the rest say once, few, many or name a class of expanded clone.

CDR3	DNA	size	V	J	D
CASSQVWGGGASYEQYF	TGTGCCAGCAGCCAAGTATGGGGCGGGGGGGCCTCCTACGAGCAGTACTTC	.	TRBV4-2	TRBJ2-7	TRBD2
CASSQVVCYEQYF	TGCGCCAGCAGCCAAGTGGTCTGCTACGAGCAGTACTTC	.	TRBV4-1	TRBJ2-7	.
CASSQDGFRTGYPEAFF	TGCGCCAGCAGCCAAGATGGTTTTAGGACAGGGTACCCTGAAGCTTTCTTT	.	TRBV4-1	TRBJ1-1	TRBD1
CASNLQGFTDTQYF	TGCGCCAGCAACCTCCAGGGGTTCACAGATACGCAGTATTTT	once	TRBV5-1	TRBJ2-3	.
CASIRLGGANSPLHF	TGTGCCAGCATTCGCCTAGGGGGGGCGAACTCACCCCTCCACTTT	few	TRBV2	TRBJ1-6	.
CASSPYRFYSYNEQFF	TGTGCCAGCAGCCCATACAGGTTTTACTCCTACAATGAGCAGTTCTTC	few	TRBV14	TRBJ2-1	.
CASSQGTREAFF	TGTGCCAGTTCCCAGGGAACTCGTGAAGCTTTCTTT	once	TRBV19	TRBJ1-1	.
CASSLRVGSGYGYTF	TGTGCCAGCAGCCTACGCGTCGGGTCCGGCTATGGCTACACCTTC	.	TRBV7-8	TRBJ1-2	.
CASSDRGYNEQFF	TGTGCCAGCAGTGATCGCGGTTACAATGAGCAGTTCTTC	.	TRBV6-4	TRBJ2-1	.
CASLRREDYGYTF	TGCGCCAGCCTAAGGAGGGAGGACTATGGCTACACCTTC	.	TRBV10-2	TRBJ1-2	.
CASRPWGQQANEQFF	TGTGCCAGCAGACCCTGGGGACAGCAGGCCAATGAGCAGTTCTTC	.	TRBV11-2	TRBJ2-1	TRBD1
CASSGPGTVNTEAFF	TGTGCCAGCAGCGGACCCGGGACAGTGAACACTGAAGCTTTCTTT	.	TRBV9	TRBJ1-1	TRBD1
CASSNGLMNRDSPYEQYF	TGTGCCAGCAGCAATGGCCTAATGAACCGGGACAGCCCCTACGAGCAGTACTTC	.	TRBV21-1	TRBJ2-7	.
CATSATLQGLNEKLFF	TGTGCCACCAGCGCCACACTACAGGGTCTTAATGAAAAACTGTTTTTT	.	TRBV15	TRBJ1-4	.
CASSLRSYTRFANNEQFF	TGTGCCAGCAGTTTACGGTCTTACACTAGGTTTGCGAACAATGAGCAGTTCTTC	.	TRBV28	TRBJ2-1	.
CASSEMVSPRAFF	TGTGCCAGCAGTGAAATGGTGAGTCCTCGGGCTTTCTTT	.	TRBV2	TRBJ1-1	.
CASSLGQASGNTIYF	TGCGCCAGCAGCTTGGGCCAGGCCTCTGGAAACACCATATATTTT	.	TRBV5-1	TRBJ1-3	.
CASGLALFPDTQYF	TGTGCTAGTGGTTTGGCCCTCTTTCCAGATACGCAGTATTTT	.	TRBV12-5	TRBJ2-3	.
CASRPYRGFGETQYF	TGTGCCAGCAGACCTTACAGGGGGTTCGGGGAGACCCAGTACTTC	few	TRBV27	TRBJ2-5	TRBD1
CAWSLIGLQEKLFF	TGTGCCTGGAGCCTCATAGGACTACAGGAAAAACTGTTTTTT	.	TRBV30	TRBJ1-4	.
CASSPPGHLNTEAFF	TGTGCCAGCAGCCCTCCGGGACACTTGAACACTGAAGCTTTCTTT	.	TRBV14	TRBJ1-1	.
CSVEAGTRILVDEQFF	TGCAGCGTTGAAGCAGGGACTAGAATACTCGTCGATGAGCAGTTCTTC	.	TRBV29-1	TRBJ2-1	TRBD2
CASSNGAGLGYNEQFF	TGCGCCAGCAGCAATGGAGCGGGACTAGGATACAATGAGCAGTTCTTC	once	TRBV5-1	TRBJ2-1	TRBD2
CASSYSRERADTQYF	TGTGCCAGCAGTTACTCTCGGGAGCGGGCGGATACGCAGTATTTT	.	TRBV6-5	TRBJ2-3	.
CASRGGQGLNQPQHF	TGTGCCAGCAGAGGGGGGCAGGGGCTCAATCAGCCCCAGCATTTT	once	TRBV19	TRBJ1-5	.
CASSFGSNEKLFF	TGTGCCAGCAGTTTCGGCAGTAATGAAAAACTGTTTTTT	once	TRBV27	TRBJ1-4	.
CASSPSFGELFF	TGTGCCAGCAGTCCCAGTTTCGGGGAGCTGTTTTTT	.	TRBV27	TRBJ2-2	.
CASSQGTGDNYGYTF	TGTGCCAGCAGCCAAGGGACAGGGGATAACTATGGCTACACCTTC	few	TRBV28	TRBJ1-2	TRBD1
CSVLTDYGYTF	TGCAGCGTTTTGACAGACTATGGCTACACCTTC	few	TRBV29-1	TRBJ1-2	.
CSILRRSAGRDAGELFF	TGCAGCATCCTCCGGCGGTCGGCAGGGCGGGACGCCGGGGAGCTGTTTTTT	.	TRBV29-1	TRBJ2-2	.
CASSSGVNYGYTF	TGTGCCAGCAGTTCAGGGGTTAACTATGGCTACACCTTC	few	TRBV28	TRBJ1-2	.
CASSGPGNNQPQHF	TGTGCCAGCAGCGGACCGGGAAACAATCAGCCCCAGCATTTT	.	TRBV9	TRBJ1-5	.
CASSPPFAEAFF	TGTGCCAGCAGCCCCCCATTTGCTGAAGCTTTCTTT	.	TRBV11-2	TRBJ1-1	.
CASSTSGGMNTEAFF	TGTGCCAGTAGCACTTCAGGGGGCATGAACACTGAAGCTTTCTTT	.	TRBV19	TRBJ1-1	TRBD1
CASSLAGNYGYTF	TGTGCCAGCAGTTTAGCCGGGAACTATGGCTACACCTTC	.	TRBV28	TRBJ1-2	.
CATSRVGGRGETQYF	TGTGCCACCAGCAGAGTAGGGGGAAGGGGAGAGACCCAGTACTTC	.	TRBV15	TRBJ2-5	.
CASSEALAGGPAEKLFF	TGTGCCAGCAGTGAAGCGCTAGCAGGGGGCCCTGCGGAAAAACTGTTTTTT	.	TRBV2	TRBJ1-4	TRBD1
CASSLDWGNEQFF	TGTGCCAGCAGCTTAGATTGGGGCAATGAGCAGTTCTTC	.	TRBV7-8	TRBJ2-1	.
CASSPETTGNYEQYF	TGCGCCAGCAGCCCGGAAACGACAGGCAACTACGAGCAGTACTTC	.	TRBV5-1	TRBJ2-7	.
CASSSPGEGNTIYF	TGTGCCAGCAGCTCGCCGGGGGAGGGAAACACCATATATTTT	.	TRBV5-4	TRBJ1-3	.
CASSSRLQGGNEKLFF	TGTGCCAGCAGCTCTAGGTTACAGGGGGGCAATGAAAAACTGTTTTTT	few	TRBV7-8	TRBJ1-4	TRBD1
CASSSSSGSSGANVLTF	TGTGCCAGCAGTTCCAGCAGTGGGTCATCTGGGGCCAACGTCCTGACTTTC	.	TRBV28	TRBJ2-6	.
CAIREYYEQYF	TGTGCCATCAGGGAATACTACGAGCAGTACTTC	.	TRBV10-3	TRBJ2-7	.
CASSEVGPRRWDQYF	TGTGCCAGCAGTGAAGTCGGTCCGAGGCGGTGGGACCAGTACTTC	.	TRBV6-1	TRBJ2-5	.
CASSGTGLRETQYF	TGTGCCAGTAGTGGGACAGGGCTTCGGGAGACCCAGTACTTC	.	TRBV19	TRBJ2-5	TRBD1
CASSSDEKLFF	TGCGCCAGCAGCTCAGATGAAAAACTGTTTTTT	.	TRBV5-1	TRBJ1-4	.
CASSLAGAGENIQYF	TGTGCCAGCAGCTTAGCAGGGGCAGGGGAAAACATTCAGTACTTC	few	TRBV7-9	TRBJ2-4	.
CASSLGRLAGDTQYF	TGTGCCAGCAGCTTGGGCAGACTAGCGGGAGATACGCAGTATTTT	.	TRBV11-3	TRBJ2-3	TRBD2
CASSQAGALNTEAFF	TGTGCCAGCAGCCAAGCGGGGGCCCTGAACACTGAAGCTTTCTTT	.	TRBV14	TRBJ1-1	.
CASKADGNYEQYF	TGCGCCAGCAAAGCAGACGGGAACTACGAGCAGTACTTC	.	TRBV5-1	TRBJ2-7	.
CASSIQVNTEAFF	TGTGCCAGCAGTATACAGGTGAACACTGAAGCTTTCTTT	.	TRBV27	TRBJ1-1	.
CASSPYRLAGDTDTQYF	TGTGCCAGCAGTCCCTACCGGCTAGCGGGAGACACAGATACGCAGTATTTT	.	TRBV27	TRBJ2-3	TRBD2
CASSIGTGWETQYF	TGTGCCAGCAGCATAGGGACAGGGTGGGAGACCCAGTACTTC	.	TRBV9	TRBJ2-5	TRBD1
CASSYVRGIYNEQFF	TGTGCCAGCAGTTACGTCCGCGGGATCTACAATGAGCAGTTCTTC	once	TRBV6-5	TRBJ2-1	.
CASSLGNSPNQPQHF	TGTGCCAGCAGCTTAGGAAACAGTCCCAATCAGCCCCAGCATTTT	.	TRBV11-2	TRBJ1-5	.
CASSLREGSTEAFF	TGTGCCAGCAGTTTAAGGGAAGGGAGCACTGAAGCTTTCTTT	.	TRBV27	TRBJ1-1	.
CSVGASGHTGELFF	TGCAGCGTTGGCGCTAGCGGACACACCGGGGAGCTGTTTTTT	.	TRBV29-1	TRBJ2-2	TRBD2
CASARAVTEAFF	TGTGCCAGCGCGAGAGCGGTTACTGAAGCTTTCTTT	.	TRBV6-1	TRBJ1-1	.
CASSLQDTQYF	TGCGCCAGCAGCTTGCAAGATACGCAGTATTTT	.	TRBV5-1	TRBJ2-3	.
CASIQRGSQGYEQYF	TGTGCCAGCATCCAACGGGGAAGCCAGGGTTACGAGCAGTACTTC	few	TRBV6-1	TRBJ2-7	.